This TCR beta chain was sequenced for a study of blood T cell repertoires in COVID-19. About the study: Some COVID-19 samples were acute and others convalescent; all came from the United States, Italy and Spain. PBMCs, B-cell-depleted T cells, or T cells were the source of the cDNA or gDNA that made up the material.

The method was immunoSEQ multiplex PCR; TCRdb's version includes in-frame clones alone and lacks a portion of them. This sample has around 200,000 clones, with about nine tenths found just once. Everyone who took part was roughly 18 to 90 years old, and they came from some 23 US areas. Cohort placement rested on clinical history that participants reported themselves. Sample: PBMCs or T cells enriched from blood (not recorded which). The TCR sequence derives from a man in his late teens or twenties with acute COVID-19.

CDR3 bases: TGTGCCACCCGGGCGGGGGGGCCGAGCTATGGCTACACCTTC. Protein: CATRAGGPSYGYTF. The chain recombines TRBV28 with TRBJ1-2; TRBD1 might be the D (6 bases). CDR3 length equals 14 residues. Trimming left V 10 bases short and J 4 bases short, with 19 bases between. The V gene's germline CDR1 is MDHEN and CDR2 SYDVKM.